The 10 T cell receptor beta chains given below trace back to one sample, sequenced in a study of T cells in tuberculosis. Time point specified: new active TB diagnosis, blood taken before or within 7 days of starting treatment. Sequenced by immunoSEQ multiplex PCR; TCRdb stores in-frame clones only, minus some. The table shows tens of thousands of clones, with 93% occurring only once. Specimen: PBMCs, collected at tuberculosis diagnosis. These receptors were collected from an adult with tuberculosis.

This clone came up once. The chain combines TRBV19 with TRBJ1-1; D call uncertain. Germline V gene lookup returns CDR1 LNHDA and CDR2 SQIVND (reference sequence). Trimming stripped 4 bases from V and 3 bases from J, with 6 bases between. The CDR3 is made up of 12 amino acids. Here the CDR3 reads CASSSADTEAFF. The CDR3 DNA sequence: TGTGCCAGTAGTAGCGCGGACACTGAAGCTTTCTTT.

V usage is TRBV12-5 and J usage is TRBJ2-5, with TRBD2 as a possible D gene (7 bases). V lost 2 bases to trimming and J lost 7 bases, with 20 bases between them. The CDR3 runs to 16 residues. Per germline, CDR1 LGHNT and CDR2 FRNRAP. The CDR3 loop reads CASGLRPGGGGVTQYF. DNA of the CDR3: TGTGCTAGTGGTTTGAGGCCAGGAGGGGGAGGGGTGACCCAGTACTTC. Full variable domain (missing parts from reference TRBV12-5 and TRBJ2-5): DARVTQTPRHKVTEMGQEVTMRCQPILGHNTVFWYRQTMMQGLELLAYFRNRAPLDDSGMPKDRFSAEMPDATLATLKIQPSEPRDSAVYFCASGLRPGGGGVTQYFGPGTRLLVL.

The gene calls are TRBV18 and TRBJ2-7; 8 nucleotides match TRBD1. The junction had 5 bases not matched to a gene; V was cut back by 6 bases and J by 4 bases. Germline CDR1 reads KGHSH; CDR2 reads LQKENI. The CDR3 spans 13 residues. DNA for the CDR3: TGTGCCAGCTCGCAGGGGGCGGCTTACGAGCAGTACTTC. Translation gives CASSQGAAYEQYF. Full variable domain (remainder filled in from reference TRBV18 and TRBJ2-7): NAGVMQNPRHLVRRRGQEARLRCSPMKGHSHVYWYRQLPEEGLKFMVYLQKENIIDESGMPKERFSAEFPKEGPSILRIQQVVRGDSAAYFCASSQGAAYEQYFGPGTRLTVT.

V and J are TRBV6-5 and TRBJ2-7; 8 bases agree with TRBD1. The CDR3 totals 15 residues. Germline V gene lookup returns CDR1 MNHEY and CDR2 SVGAGI. The junction had 8 bases not matched to a gene; V was cut back by 5 bases and J by 2 bases. CDR3 nucleotide sequence: TGTGCCAGCAGTCCTGGGGACAGGACAACCTACGAGCAGTACTTC. Translated: CASSPGDRTTYEQYF.

This chain joins TRBV19 and TRBJ1-1; D may be TRBD1 (6 bases). Per the germline V gene, CDR1 is LNHDA and CDR2 is SQIVND (reference sequence). Trimming cost V 8 bases and J 1 base, with 11 bases left between them. CDR3 length equals 13 residues. This CDR3 is CASDRSSNTEAFF. The CDR3 coding sequence is TGTGCCAGTGACAGGAGTTCGAACACTGAAGCTTTCTTT.

The rearrangement links TRBV2 to TRBJ2-7, with D tentatively TRBD1 (5 bases). This CDR3 has 14 residues. The V end lost 8 bases, the J end lost 3 bases, and 17 bases lay between the germline ends. Germline CDR1 is SNHLY and CDR2 is FYNNEI. The CDR3 here is CASDGQGIGYEQYF. CDR3 nucleotides: TGTGCCAGCGACGGGCAGGGTATAGGCTACGAGCAGTACTTC.

The rearrangement uses TRBV7-9 and TRBJ1-2; D possibly corresponds to TRBD1 (6 bases). The CDR3 runs 14 residues. Trimming cost V 1 base and J 8 bases, with 14 bases left between them. Germline CDR1 reads SEHNR; CDR2 reads FQNEAQ (reference sequence). CDR3 loop: CASSLDGPQGGYTF. The CDR3 region has the DNA TGTGCCAGCAGCTTAGATGGGCCCCAGGGGGGCTACACCTTC.

The V and J genes are TRBV28 and TRBJ2-7; a weak D match, TRBD1 (6 bases). There are 14 residues in the CDR3. From germline, CDR1 is MDHEN and CDR2 SYDVKM. V lost 6 bases, J lost 2 bases, and 14 bases lay in between. The chain's CDR3 is CASSSRDTPYEQYF. CDR3 sequence (DNA): TGTGCCAGCAGCTCCCGGGACACGCCCTACGAGCAGTACTTC.

V usage is TRBV18 and J usage is TRBJ2-7, with 8 bases identical to TRBD1. The germline gives CDR1 KGHSH, CDR2 LQKENI. The ends lost 6 bases at V and 3 bases at J; junction bases unmatched: 1. The CDR3 length is 12 residues. In DNA, the CDR3 is TGTGCCAGCTCGGGACAGGACTACGAGCAGTACTTC. Residues: CASSGQDYEQYF.

The chain combines TRBV7-3 with TRBJ1-5, with TRBD1 identical over 7 bases. V shed 5 bases, J shed 3 bases, and the junction held 4 bases outside the gene matches. The CDR3 has 14 amino acids. Germline assignment: CDR1 SGHTA and CDR2 FQGTGA. The CDR3 nucleotides are TGTGCCAGCAGCCCCGGGACAGTCAATCAGCCCCAGCATTTT. It yields the protein CASSPGTVNQPQHF.